The clone carrying this T cell receptor beta chain was detected a few times. Germline CDR1 reads KGHSH; CDR2 reads LQKENI. The CDR3 is made up of 15 amino acids. Trimming took off 6 bases at V and 4 bases at J, with 18 bases between the two ends. The repertoire was sequenced with immunoSEQ multiplex PCR; TCRdb's copy has only in-frame clones and lacks some. Found here are 65,000 to 90,000 clones, less than 90% of them singletons; the top ten hold 9.2%. This specimen belongs to a study of PD-L1 blockade in urothelial cancer. Noted time point: pretreatment peripheral blood. This clonotype was obtained from a woman in her 70s with urothelial cancer. V usage is TRBV18 and J usage is TRBJ1-2; D unresolved. The input for sequencing was PBMCs, taken around atezolizumab (anti-PD-L1) treatment. CDR3 in amino acids: CASSRGRTPAYGYTF. In nucleotides, the CDR3 is TGTGCCAGCTCGCGCGGCAGAACCCCCGCCTATGGCTACACCTTC. Using reference TRBV18 and TRBJ1-2 for the parts outside the CDR3, the full variable domain is NAGVMQNPRHLVRRRGQEARLRCSPMKGHSHVYWYRQLPEEGLKFMVYLQKENIIDESGMPKERFSAEFPKEGPSILRIQQVVRGDSAAYFCASSRGRTPAYGYTFGSGTRLTVV.